The entry below gives a single TCR beta chain sequence along with its context. One Seattle source followed patients from active infection through their disease course. Profiling relied on immunoSEQ multiplex PCR, and the TCRdb table lists in-frame clones only, not all of them. In the table there are 150,000 to 200,000 clones, about 90% of which are singletons. The entry originates in a study of blood T cell repertoires in COVID-19. Study context: COVID-19 samples from acute and convalescent phases originated in the United States, Italy and Spain.

Per the germline V gene, CDR1 is SGHTA and CDR2 is FQGTGA. The CDR3 contains 13 residues. V was clipped by 3 bases and J by 6 bases; unmatched bases: 5. Input material: peripheral blood. The clonotype comes from a man under 40 with COVID-19, enrolled during active disease. V is TRBV7-3 and J is TRBJ2-7; 7 bases fit TRBD1. In DNA form, the CDR3 reads TGTGCCAGCAGCTTTGACAGGGCGGGCGAGCAGTACTTC. Encoded protein: CASSFDRAGEQYF.